The next 9 T cell receptor beta chains were all read from a single sample in a study of molecular identifiers for immune sequencing clone quantification. TCRdb re-called the PCR reads through MiXCR, storing one row per CDR3 protein. Among 40,000 to 45,000 distinct CDR3 sequences, under 20% were seen once, and the ten largest hold over 6%. The sequenced sample was naive CD8+ T cells from blood, with Jurkat cell RNA spiked in. The subset was: FACS-sorted CD8+CD4-CCR7+CD45RA+ naive T cells. Source of these receptors: a human donor in good health. Some libraries in this study had Jurkat cell RNA spiked in.

This clonotype has just a few counts. The chain carries TRBV28 and TRBJ2-5; weak D call: TRBD2 (6 bases). The V end was cut by 3 bases, the J end by 9 bases, with 17 bases between. This CDR3 is built from 14 residues. Germline CDR1 is MDHEN and CDR2 is SYDVKM. CDR3 in amino acids: CASSFFGRLGAQYF. CDR3 in DNA: TGTGCCAGCAGTTTTTTTGGGAGGCTGGGGGCCCAGTACTTC.

This clonotype appeared a few times. The CDR3 spells CASSYTPVGASSYEQYF. The CDR3, as DNA: TGTGCCAGCAGTTACACCCCTGTAGGCGCAAGCTCCTACGAGCAGTACTTC. The rearrangement joins TRBV6-5 to TRBJ2-7; D uncertain. V lost 2 bases and J 0 bases, leaving 17 bases between the germline ends. CDR1 MNHEY and CDR2 SVGAGI come from the germline V gene. The CDR3 covers 17 residues.

This clonotype appeared many times. The rearrangement links TRBV11-2 to TRBJ2-1; 8 bases agree with TRBD2. The CDR3 runs to 13 residues. The V segment lost 6 bases and the J segment 7 bases; nucleotides outside the gene matches: 5. The germline V gene encodes CDR1 SGHAT and CDR2 FQNNGV. The CDR3 nucleotides are TGTGCCAGCAGTCTGCTAGCGGGTAATGAGCAGTTCTTC. Translation: CASSLLAGNEQFF. Based on the CDR3 plus reference TRBV11-2 and TRBJ2-1, the full variable domain is EAGVAQSPRYKIIEKRQSVAFWCNPISGHATLYWYQQILGQGPKLLIQFQNNGVVDDSQLPKDRFSAERLKGVDSTLKIQPAKLEDSAVYLCASSLLAGNEQFFGPGTRLTVL.

A note on this clonotype: A much larger clone differs by one base, so this may be a read error. The chain recombines TRBV5-4 with TRBJ2-1, with 8 bases lining up with TRBD2. The CDR3 length is 16 residues. Per the germline V gene, CDR1 is SGHNT and CDR2 is YYREEE (reference sequence). The CDR3 coding sequence is TGTGCCAGCAGCTCGACTAGCGCCAGTCCCTACAGTGAGCAGTTCTTC. It specifies CASSSTSASPYSEQFF.

On this clonotype itself: Possible read error: a much larger clone is one base away. The CDR3 DNA is TGTGCCAGCAGCTCCAGGAACAAGGGATCCGGGGAGCTGTTTTTT. Protein: CASSSRNKGSGELFF. The chain employs TRBV3-1 and TRBJ2-2; D is undetermined. Germline V gene lookup returns CDR1 LGHDT and CDR2 YNNKEL (reference sequence). Trimming took 5 bases from V and 6 from J, leaving 16 bases between them. This CDR3 is 15 amino acids long.

This clonotype was seen a few times. V usage is TRBV19 and J usage is TRBJ2-1, with D possibly called TRBD1 or TRBD2 (5 bases each). V lost 4 bases to trimming and J lost 3 bases, with 10 bases between them. Germline CDR1 is LNHDA and CDR2 is SQIVND (reference sequence). There are 14 residues in the CDR3. This CDR3 is CASSTGTLYNEQFF. The CDR3 nucleotides read TGTGCCAGTAGTACCGGGACGCTCTACAATGAGCAGTTCTTC.

Regarding this clonotype: It may be a read error: a sequence one base away is much more abundant. The DNA of the CDR3 is TGTACCAGCAGCCAATGGGACAACCAAGAGACCCAGTACTTC. As protein: CTSSQWDNQETQYF. The chain carries TRBV14 and TRBJ2-5; TRBD1 is a possible D gene (6 bases). This CDR3 region has 14 residues. Germline V lookup: CDR1 SGHDN, CDR2 FVKESK.

The table lists this clonotype with many counts. The chain combines TRBV7-2 with TRBJ2-5, with TRBD1 matching 7 bases. The germline gives CDR1 SGHTA, CDR2 FQGNSA. The CDR3 runs to 15 residues. V shed 2 bases and J 4 bases; nucleotides not matched to a gene: 7. The CDR3 protein is CASSLRGGARETQYF. CDR3 nucleotides: TGTGCCAGCAGCTTACGAGGGGGCGCGAGAGAGACCCAGTACTTC.

At least ten counts were recorded for this clonotype. This chain uses TRBV6-2 or TRBV6-3 with TRBJ1-1; the D is unclear. This CDR3 region has 13 residues. Germline V gene sequence: CDR1 MNHEY, CDR2 SVGEGT. V was pared by 7 bases and J by 8 bases, with 17 bases between. CDR3 amino acids: CASIHRGAFEAFF. The CDR3 DNA reads as TGTGCCAGCATCCACCGGGGAGCCTTCGAAGCTTTCTTT.